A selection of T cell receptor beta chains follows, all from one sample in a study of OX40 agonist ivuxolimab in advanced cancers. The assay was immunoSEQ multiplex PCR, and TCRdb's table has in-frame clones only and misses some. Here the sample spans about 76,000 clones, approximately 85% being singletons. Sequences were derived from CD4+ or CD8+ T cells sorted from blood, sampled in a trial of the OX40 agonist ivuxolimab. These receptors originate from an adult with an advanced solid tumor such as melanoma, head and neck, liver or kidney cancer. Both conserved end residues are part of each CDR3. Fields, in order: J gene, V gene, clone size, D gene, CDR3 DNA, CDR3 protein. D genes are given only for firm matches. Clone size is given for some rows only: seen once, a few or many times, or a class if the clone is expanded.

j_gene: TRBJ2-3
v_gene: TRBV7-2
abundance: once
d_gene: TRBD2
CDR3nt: TGTGCCAGCAGCTTCTCTAGCGGGTCCCTTACAGATACGCAGTATTTT
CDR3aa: CASSFSSGSLTDTQYF

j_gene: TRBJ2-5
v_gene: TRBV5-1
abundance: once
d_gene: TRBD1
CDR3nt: TGCGCCAGCAGCTGGGCGACAGGGGTCCAAGAGACCCAGTACTTC
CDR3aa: CASSWATGVQETQYF

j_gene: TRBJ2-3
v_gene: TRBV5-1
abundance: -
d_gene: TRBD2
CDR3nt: TGCGCCAGCAGCTCCGAGACTAGCGGGGGGTACGCTAGCACAGATACGCAGTATTTT
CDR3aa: CASSSETSGGYASTDTQYF

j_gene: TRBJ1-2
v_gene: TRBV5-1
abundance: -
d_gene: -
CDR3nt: TGCGCCAGCAGTTTCAGTGGGTATGGCTACACCTTC
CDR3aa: CASSFSGYGYTF

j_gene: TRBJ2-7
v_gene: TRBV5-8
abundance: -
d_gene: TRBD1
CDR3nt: TGTGCCAGCAGCTTCGGGGGGAGTACAGGGGGCAGGTACGAGCAGTACTTC
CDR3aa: CASSFGGSTGGRYEQYF

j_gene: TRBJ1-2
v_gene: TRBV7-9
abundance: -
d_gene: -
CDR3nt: TGTGCCAGCAGCTTAGGGTTCTTAACTAACTATGGCTACACCTTC
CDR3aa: CASSLGFLTNYGYTF

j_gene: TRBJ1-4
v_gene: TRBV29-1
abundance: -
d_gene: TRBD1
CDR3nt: TGCAGCGTGCAGGGGGCAGCTAATGAAAAACTGTTTTTT
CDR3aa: CSVQGAANEKLFF

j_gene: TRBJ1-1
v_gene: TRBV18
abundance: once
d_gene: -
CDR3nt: TGTGCCAGCTCACTGGAGATGAACACTGAAGCTTTCTTT
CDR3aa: CASSLEMNTEAFF

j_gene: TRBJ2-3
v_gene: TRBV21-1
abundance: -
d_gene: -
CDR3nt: TGTGCCTGGCAGGGTGGGAGCACAGATACGCAGTATTTT
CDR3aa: CAWQGGSTDTQYF

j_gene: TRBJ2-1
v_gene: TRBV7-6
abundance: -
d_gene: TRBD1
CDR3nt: TGTGCCAGCAGCAGGGGACAGGGGAAAGGTGGCGAGCAGTTCTTC
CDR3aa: CASSRGQGKGGEQFF

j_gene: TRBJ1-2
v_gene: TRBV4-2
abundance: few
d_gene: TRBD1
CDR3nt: TGTGCCAGCAGCTTAGCGGTGGGACAGGGTAGGGATGGCTACACCTTC
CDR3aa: CASSLAVGQGRDGYTF

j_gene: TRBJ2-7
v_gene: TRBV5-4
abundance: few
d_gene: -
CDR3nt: TGTGCCAGCAGCTTGGGGGTGGCCGAGCAGTACTTC
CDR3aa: CASSLGVAEQYF

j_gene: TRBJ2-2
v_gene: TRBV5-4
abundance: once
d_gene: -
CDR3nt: TGTGCCACCGAACGGGCGGACACCGGGGAGCTGTTTTTT
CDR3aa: CATERADTGELFF

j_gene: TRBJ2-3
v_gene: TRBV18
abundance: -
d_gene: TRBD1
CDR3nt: TGTGCCAGCTCACCAACTTTTCGATCGACAGGGGGTAAAGATACGCAGTATTTT
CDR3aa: CASSPTFRSTGGKDTQYF

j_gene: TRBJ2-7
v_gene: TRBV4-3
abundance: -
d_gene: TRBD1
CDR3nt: TGCGCCAGCAGCCAAGAAACAGGGGTGTCCTACGAGCAGTACTTC
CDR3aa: CASSQETGVSYEQYF

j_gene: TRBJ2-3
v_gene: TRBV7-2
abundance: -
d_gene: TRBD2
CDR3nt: TGTGCCAGCAGCCTTAGCGGGGGGGATACGCAGTATTTT
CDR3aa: CASSLSGGDTQYF

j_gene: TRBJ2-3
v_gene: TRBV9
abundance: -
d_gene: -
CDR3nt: TGTGCCAGCAGCGCCCTCTGGGGCGGCACAGATACGCAGTATTTT
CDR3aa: CASSALWGGTDTQYF

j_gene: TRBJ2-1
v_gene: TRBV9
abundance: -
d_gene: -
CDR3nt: TGTGCCAGCAGCGTAGGTCGCCAGAATGAGCAGTTCTTC
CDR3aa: CASSVGRQNEQFF

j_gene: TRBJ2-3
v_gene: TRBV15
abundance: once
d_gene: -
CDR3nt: TGTGCCACCAGCAGAAACAGGGCTGGCAATCAGCCCCAGTATTTT
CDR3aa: CATSRNRAGNQPQYF

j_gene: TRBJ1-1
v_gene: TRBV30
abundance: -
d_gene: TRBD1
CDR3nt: TGTGCCTGGACTAGGATTCTACTACAGGGGTTCATCACTGAAGCTTTCTTT
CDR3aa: CAWTRILLQGFITEAFF

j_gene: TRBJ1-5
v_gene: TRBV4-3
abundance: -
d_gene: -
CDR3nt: TGCGCCAGCAGCCAAGATAGGTTGGGGAGCAATCAGCCCCAGCATTTT
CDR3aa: CASSQDRLGSNQPQHF

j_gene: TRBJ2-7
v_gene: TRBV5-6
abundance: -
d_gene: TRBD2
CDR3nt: TGTGCCAGCAGCTTGGGAGAATTAAGGCTAGCGGGAAAGGGTGAGCAGTACTTC
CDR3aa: CASSLGELRLAGKGEQYF

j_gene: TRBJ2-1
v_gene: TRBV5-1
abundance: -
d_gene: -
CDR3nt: TGCGCCAGCAGTGGGTTGAGGACACAATACAATGAGCAGTTCTTC
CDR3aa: CASSGLRTQYNEQFF

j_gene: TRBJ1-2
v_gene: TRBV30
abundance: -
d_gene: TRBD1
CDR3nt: TGTGCCTGGAGTGTTATCGCAGGGGGTAATAACACCTTC
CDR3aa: CAWSVIAGGNNTF

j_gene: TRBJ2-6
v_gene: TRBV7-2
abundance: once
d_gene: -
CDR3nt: TGTGCCAGCAGCTGGGGGACTGGGGCCAACGTCCTGACTTTC
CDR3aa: CASSWGTGANVLTF

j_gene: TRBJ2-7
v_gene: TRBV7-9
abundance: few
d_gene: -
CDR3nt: TGTGCCAGCAGCTTAGTGGCCCCCTACGAGCAGTACTTC
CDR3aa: CASSLVAPYEQYF

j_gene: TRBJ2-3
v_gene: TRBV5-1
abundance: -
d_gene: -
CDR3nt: TGCGCCAGCAGCTCCCTACAGGGAAAAAGCACAGATACGCAGTATTTT
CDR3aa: CASSSLQGKSTDTQYF

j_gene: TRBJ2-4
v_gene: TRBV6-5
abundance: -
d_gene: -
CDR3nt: TGTGCCAGCAGTTTTCGACAGGCTGGGGCCAAAAACATTCAGTACTTC
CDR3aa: CASSFRQAGAKNIQYF

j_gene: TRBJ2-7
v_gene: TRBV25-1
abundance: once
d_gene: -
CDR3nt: TGTGCCAGCAGTGATGACCGGTTCGGCTCCTACGAGCAGTACTTC
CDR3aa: CASSDDRFGSYEQYF

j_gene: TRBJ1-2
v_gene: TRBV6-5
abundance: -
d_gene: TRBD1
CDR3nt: TGTGCCAGCAGCCGTGCGACAGGGAACTATGGCTACACCTTC
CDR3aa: CASSRATGNYGYTF

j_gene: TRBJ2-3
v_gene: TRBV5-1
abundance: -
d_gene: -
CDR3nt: TGCGCCAGCAGCTTGCGGCCAGCAGGGAGCACAGATACGCAGTATTTT
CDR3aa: CASSLRPAGSTDTQYF

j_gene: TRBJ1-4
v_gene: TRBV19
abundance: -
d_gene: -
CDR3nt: TGTGCCAGTAGTATAGACGGAGATGAAAAACTGTTTTTT
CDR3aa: CASSIDGDEKLFF

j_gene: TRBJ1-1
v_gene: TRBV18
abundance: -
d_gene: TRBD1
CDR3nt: TGTGCCAGCTTGGGACAGCAGAACACTGAAGCTTTCTTT
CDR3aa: CASLGQQNTEAFF

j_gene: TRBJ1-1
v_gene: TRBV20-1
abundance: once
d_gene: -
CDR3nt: TGCAGTGCTAGAGGGGACACTGAAGCTTTCTTT
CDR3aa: CSARGDTEAFF

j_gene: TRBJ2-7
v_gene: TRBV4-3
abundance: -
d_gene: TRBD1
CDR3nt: TGCGCCAGCAGCCAAGGGGGACAGAACTACGAGCAGTACTTC
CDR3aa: CASSQGGQNYEQYF

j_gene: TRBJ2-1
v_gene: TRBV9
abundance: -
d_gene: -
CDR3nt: TGTGCCAGCAGCGGTCTCCTGGTTATAGATGAGCAGTTCTTC
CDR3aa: CASSGLLVIDEQFF

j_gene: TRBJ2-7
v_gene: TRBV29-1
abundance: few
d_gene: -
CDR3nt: TGCAGCGTGGGGACATCCAGGGGATACGAGCAGTACTTC
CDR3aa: CSVGTSRGYEQYF

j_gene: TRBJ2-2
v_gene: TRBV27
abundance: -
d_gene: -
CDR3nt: TGTGCCAGCAGCTTCGGGCGGGCGAACACCGGGGAGCTGTTTTTT
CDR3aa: CASSFGRANTGELFF

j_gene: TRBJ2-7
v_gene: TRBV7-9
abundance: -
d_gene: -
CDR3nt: TGTGCCAGCAGCTTAGGTCGGATTACCTACGAGCAGTACTTC
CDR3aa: CASSLGRITYEQYF

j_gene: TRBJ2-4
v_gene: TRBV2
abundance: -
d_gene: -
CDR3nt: TGTGCCAGCAGTGAAGCGTCGGGACCCTCCATTCAGTACTTC
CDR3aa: CASSEASGPSIQYF

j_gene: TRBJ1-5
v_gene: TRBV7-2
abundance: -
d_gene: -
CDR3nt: TGTGCCAGCAGCTTATCCCTTGGGGCCAATCAGCCCCAGCATTTT
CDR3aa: CASSLSLGANQPQHF

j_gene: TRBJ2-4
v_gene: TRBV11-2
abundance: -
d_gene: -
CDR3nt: TGTGCCAGCAGCTTAGACCGGGACTCACTCAGAACCTCAGCCAAAAACATTCAGTACTTC
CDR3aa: CASSLDRDSLRTSAKNIQYF

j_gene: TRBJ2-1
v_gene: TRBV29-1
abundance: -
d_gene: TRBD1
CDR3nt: TGCAGCGTTGAATACGGCAGGGGGCGAACAGGGGGTTGGGGTGAGCAGTTCTTC
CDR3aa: CSVEYGRGRTGGWGEQFF